The text below deals with one TCR beta chain. The antigen remains undetermined. Clones were read by immunoSEQ multiplex PCR, and TCRdb kept only the in-frame ones, dropping some. The sample consists of approximately 100,000 clones, 87% of them appearing once. The data were taken from a study of T cell responses to AZD1222 COVID-19 vaccine. Study conclusions and caveats: Across the whole spike, CD4 TCRs peaked at regions 160-218 and 743-854.

Germline CDR1 and CDR2: SEHNR and FQNEAQ (reference sequence). The J segment lost 6 bases and the V segment lost 5 bases, leaving 3 bases of the junction unmatched. CDR3 size: 14 residues. The sequencing here drew on peripheral blood, taken on day 0 of AZD1222 vaccination. The chain combines TRBV7-9 with TRBJ2-1; 11 nucleotides match TRBD2. This clonotype was sampled from an adult in good health. The CDR3 sequence is CASSRLAGINEQFF. The CDR3 DNA sequence: TGTGCCAGCAGCAGACTAGCGGGGATCAATGAGCAGTTCTTC.